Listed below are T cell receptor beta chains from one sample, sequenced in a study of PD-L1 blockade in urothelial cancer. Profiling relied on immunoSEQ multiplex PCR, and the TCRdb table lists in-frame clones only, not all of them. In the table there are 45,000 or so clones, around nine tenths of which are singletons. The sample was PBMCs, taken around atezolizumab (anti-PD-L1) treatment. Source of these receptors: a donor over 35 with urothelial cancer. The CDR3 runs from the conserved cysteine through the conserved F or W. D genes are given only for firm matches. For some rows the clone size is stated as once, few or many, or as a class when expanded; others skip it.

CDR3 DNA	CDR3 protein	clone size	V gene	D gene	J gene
TGTGCCAGCTCCCGCCGGGACAGGGCCTACGAGCAGTACTTC	CASSRRDRAYEQYF	-	TRBV18	TRBD1	TRBJ2-7
TGTGCCAGTACCAAGGGACTAGCGGCTAGCACAGATACGCAGTATTTT	CASTKGLAASTDTQYF	-	TRBV19	TRBD2	TRBJ2-3
TGTGCCAGCAGCTTAGGAATCGGAGCCAACACTGAAGCTTTCTTT	CASSLGIGANTEAFF	-	TRBV11-1	-	TRBJ1-1
TGTGCCAGCAGCGGACAAAATCAGCCCCAGCATTTT	CASSGQNQPQHF	-	TRBV9	-	TRBJ1-5
TGTGCCAGCAGCGCCCTAGCGCCAGATACGCAGTATTTT	CASSALAPDTQYF	-	TRBV7-3	-	TRBJ2-3
TGTGCCAGCAGCTTAGGTTCTAGCTTCTCCTACGAGCAGTACTTC	CASSLGSSFSYEQYF	-	TRBV7-6	-	TRBJ2-7
TGCGCCAGCAGCCAACCCCCACCTTCGGGGACTAGCGGGAGGGCGGATACGCAGTATTTT	CASSQPPPSGTSGRADTQYF	-	TRBV4-3	TRBD2	TRBJ2-3
TGCGCCAGCAGCCAAGATCACAGGGGCGCCACCACGTATGGCTACACCTTC	CASSQDHRGATTYGYTF	-	TRBV4-3	TRBD1	TRBJ1-2
TGTGCCAGCAGCGTAGAAGTAGGGCGGGAGGGACAAGAGACCCAGTACTTC	CASSVEVGREGQETQYF	-	TRBV9	TRBD2	TRBJ2-5
TGTGCCAGCAGCTTAGCTCTGGGGCCAGATACGCAGTATTTT	CASSLALGPDTQYF	-	TRBV7-2	-	TRBJ2-3
TGTGCCAGCAGCTCCCCTGCGGGAGGAGGTCGGGGAGAGCAGTACTTC	CASSSPAGGGRGEQYF	-	TRBV11-2	TRBD2	TRBJ2-7
TGTGCCAGCAGTTACCCACTGGGCCACTATGGCTACACCTTC	CASSYPLGHYGYTF	once	TRBV6-6	-	TRBJ1-2
TGTGCCAGCAGCTTAGGGGGGATTACGGGAGTCAATGAGCAGTTCTTC	CASSLGGITGVNEQFF	-	TRBV7-2	-	TRBJ2-1
TGTGCCAGCTCACCACCGGCAGGGGGTGAGACCCAGTACTTC	CASSPPAGGETQYF	-	TRBV18	TRBD1	TRBJ2-5
TGTGCCAGCAGTGAAGGTTCCCTAGCTTCCCCCTACGAGCAGTACTTC	CASSEGSLASPYEQYF	-	TRBV6-1	-	TRBJ2-7
TGTGCCAGCAGCACGGGGGGCTCTGGGGCCAACGTCCTGACTTTC	CASSTGGSGANVLTF	-	TRBV7-9	TRBD2	TRBJ2-6
TGTGCCAGCAGTGAGGGGCAGGGAGATACGCAGTATTTT	CASSEGQGDTQYF	-	TRBV6-4	-	TRBJ2-3
TGTGCCAGTGGGAGGGCGGGCGAGCAGTACTTC	CASGRAGEQYF	-	TRBV27	TRBD2	TRBJ2-7
TGTGCCAGCAGTTTTCGGGACAGCCATCAGCCCCAGCATTTT	CASSFRDSHQPQHF	-	TRBV28	TRBD1	TRBJ1-5
TGTGCCAGCTCACCACCTCACACCTCCTACGAGCAGTACTTC	CASSPPHTSYEQYF	-	TRBV18	-	TRBJ2-7
TGTGCCAGCAGTTGGGGCGGGGGAGAGACCCAGTACTTC	CASSWGGGETQYF	-	TRBV27	TRBD2	TRBJ2-5
TGTGCCATCAGTGAGGGGGACAGGGGGTTCTTC	CAISEGDRGFF	-	TRBV10-3	TRBD1	TRBJ2-1
TGTGCCAGCACCCTAGGGGACAGGGGAATCGCTGGAAACACCATATATTTT	CASTLGDRGIAGNTIYF	-	TRBV13	TRBD1	TRBJ1-3
TGCGCCAGCAGCTTGGCCGGGACAGCGTACCAAGAGACCCAGTACTTC	CASSLAGTAYQETQYF	-	TRBV5-1	TRBD1	TRBJ2-5
TGTGCCAGCAGCCCAGGGCCCGGACACACTGAAGCTTTCTTT	CASSPGPGHTEAFF	-	TRBV11-3	-	TRBJ1-1
TGTGCCAGCAGCCGGACTAGCGGGCCCCAAGAGACCCAGTACTTC	CASSRTSGPQETQYF	-	TRBV5-4	TRBD2	TRBJ2-5
TGCGCCAGCAGCCTGGGGGGCGGGAGGGCCGGGGAGACCCAGTACTTC	CASSLGGGRAGETQYF	-	TRBV4-3	TRBD2	TRBJ2-5
TGTGCCAGTAGTATAGTGGGCAGATCGAACACCGGGGAGCTGTTTTTT	CASSIVGRSNTGELFF	-	TRBV19	-	TRBJ2-2
TGTGCCAGCAGCCCTGGACACTCCTACGAGCAGTACTTC	CASSPGHSYEQYF	few	TRBV7-9	-	TRBJ2-7
TGTGCCAGCAGCTTAACGGGCAGCCGTAATGAAAAACTGTTTTTT	CASSLTGSRNEKLFF	once	TRBV7-3	-	TRBJ1-4
TGTGCCAGCACCAGAAAATCCCGCTACAATGAGCAGTTCTTC	CASTRKSRYNEQFF	-	TRBV6-5	-	TRBJ2-1
TGTGCCAGCAGCAAAGAGGCGGGTCTGACAGGGGGGTCCCGAGCTGAAGCTTTCTTT	CASSKEAGLTGGSRAEAFF	-	TRBV21-1	-	TRBJ1-1
TGTGCCAGCAGTGGGGGGGTGGGATACAATGAGCAGTTCTTC	CASSGGVGYNEQFF	-	TRBV2	-	TRBJ2-1
TGTGCCAGCAGCCCGAGGACTAGCGCCTACGAGCAGTACTTC	CASSPRTSAYEQYF	-	TRBV7-8	TRBD2	TRBJ2-7
TGTGCCAGCAGCTTAGGGGCCGGGGAGCAGTTCTTC	CASSLGAGEQFF	-	TRBV7-3	-	TRBJ2-1
TGTGCCAGCAGCCCCAAACAGGGATACGAGCAGTACTTC	CASSPKQGYEQYF	-	TRBV5-4	-	TRBJ2-7
TGTGCCACCACCGGAGAGTTTGGCTACACCTTC	CATTGEFGYTF	-	TRBV6-1	-	TRBJ1-2
TGTGCCAGTAGGGGAGGGGAGACCCAGTACTTC	CASRGGETQYF	once	TRBV19	TRBD2	TRBJ2-5
TGTGCCAGCAGCGAGAGGGATTGGCGGGAGGTGGATGAGCAGTTCTTC	CASSERDWREVDEQFF	-	TRBV7-9	TRBD2	TRBJ2-1
TGTGCCACCAGCACCTATACAGGGGGGCGGCCCCAGCATTTT	CATSTYTGGRPQHF	-	TRBV15	TRBD1	TRBJ1-5
TGTGCCAGCAGCCGGACAGGGATTTCGGAGCAGCCCCAGCATTTT	CASSRTGISEQPQHF	-	TRBV7-2	TRBD1	TRBJ1-5
TGTGCCAGCAGCTTGGCCCAGGGGGCCGAGACCCAGTACTTC	CASSLAQGAETQYF	-	TRBV7-2	TRBD1	TRBJ2-5
TGCACCAGCAGCTTTGGACAGGCCGAAGCTGAAGCTTTCTTT	CTSSFGQAEAEAFF	-	TRBV5-1	TRBD1	TRBJ1-1
TGTGCCACCACACTAGCGGGAGGGTCGAGAGGGGAGCTGTTTTTT	CATTLAGGSRGELFF	-	TRBV2	TRBD2	TRBJ2-2
TGTGCCTCGCAGGGGGGAGAACACTACGAGCAGTACTTC	CASQGGEHYEQYF	-	TRBV10-3	-	TRBJ2-7
TGCGCCAGCAGGACTAGCGGGAGCCCTAGCACAGATACGCAGTATTTT	CASRTSGSPSTDTQYF	-	TRBV5-1	TRBD2	TRBJ2-3
TGTGCCAGCAGCCAAGAGTGGCGGTCCACCGGGGAGCTGTTTTTT	CASSQEWRSTGELFF	few	TRBV14	-	TRBJ2-2
TGTGCCAGCAGTTCCCCGACTAGCGGGGGCTCCTACGAGCAGTACTTC	CASSSPTSGGSYEQYF	-	TRBV28	TRBD2	TRBJ2-7
TGTGCCAGCAGCCCTCCCCCAATTAGTGAGCAGTTCTTC	CASSPPPISEQFF	-	TRBV11-2	-	TRBJ2-1
TGTGCCACCAGCAAAGGATCTAGCGGGAGGGCCTACGAGCAGTACTTC	CATSKGSSGRAYEQYF	once	TRBV15	TRBD2	TRBJ2-7
TGTGCTAGCAGCCGTTACCAGGGCTACGAGCAGTACTTC	CASSRYQGYEQYF	-	TRBV7-7	-	TRBJ2-7
TGTGCCAGTAGTATGGGGCTGCGGGAGACCCAGTACTTC	CASSMGLRETQYF	-	TRBV19	-	TRBJ2-5
TGCGCCAGCAGCCGGCCGAACAGGGCCCAGGGGGAGACCCAGTACTTC	CASSRPNRAQGETQYF	-	TRBV4-1	-	TRBJ2-5
TGCGCCAGCAGCCTAGCGACTAGCGGGAGGCCGGGTAGTGAGCAGTTCTTC	CASSLATSGRPGSEQFF	-	TRBV4-1	TRBD2	TRBJ2-1
TGTGCCAGCAGTGAATGGGGCAGAACTAACTATGGCTACACCTTC	CASSEWGRTNYGYTF	-	TRBV6-1	-	TRBJ1-2